The sequence of this TCR beta chain was determined in a study of glioma-infiltrating T cells. TCR alpha and beta CDR3 regions were amplified from RNA using iRepertoire nested multiplex PCR. MiXCR was run by TCRdb on the multiplex PCR reads, yielding one entry per CDR3 protein. The top ten clones hold 12% of a sample with 400,000 or so distinct CDR3 sequences, roughly two fifths of them seen once. The germline V gene has CDR1 MNHNS and CDR2 SASEGT. CDR3 length: 12 residues. Study-wide findings and caveats: A blood CDR3 motif signature was depleted in highly divergent patients. Very few CDR3 sequences were shared between tissue and blood.

Notes on this clonotype: No antigen is known for it. This may arise from a read error, as a much more abundant clone is one base away.

The sequence was obtained from a human donor with low-grade glioma or glioblastoma, undergoing nonglioma brain surgery, or in good health (not recorded which). The sequenced sample consisted of glioma tissue, nonneoplastic brain tissue, or PBMCs (not recorded which). V and J are TRBV6-1 and TRBJ2-7; 8 nucleotides line up with TRBD1. The CDR3 spells CASGQGYYKQYF. The CDR3 nucleotides are TGTGCCAGCGGACAGGGATACTACAAGCAGTACTTC.